The 8 T cell receptor beta chains given below trace back to one sample, sequenced in a study of shared clonotypes between healthy human individuals. The repertoire was sequenced with immunoSEQ multiplex PCR; TCRdb's copy has only in-frame clones and lacks some. The sample has about 1.1 million clones, 78% seen once. Sequenced input: memory CD4+ T cells from PBMCs. The subset was: CD45RA-negative fraction. These receptors originate from a man aged 18 to 29 in good health. Some clones in this sample may be carry-over from other donors' samples.

The chain carries TRBV11-2 and TRBJ1-3; D may be TRBD1 (5 bases). V was trimmed by 6 bases and J by 0 bases, leaving 12 bases between them. Germline loops: CDR1 SGHAT, CDR2 FQNNGV. The CDR3 loop spans 15 amino acids. The CDR3 region has the DNA TGTGCCAGCAGTCGGGACCGATCCTCTGGAAACACCATATATTTT. As protein: CASSRDRSSGNTIYF.

V gene TRBV30 combines with J gene TRBJ1-1; D gene uncertain. V was trimmed by 5 bases and J by 1 base, leaving 11 bases between them. The CDR3 is 13 residues long. Looked up from germline, CDR1 is GTSNPN and CDR2 is SVGIG (reference sequence). This CDR3 is CAWGLNRNTEAFF. DNA for the CDR3: TGTGCCTGGGGGCTGAACAGGAACACTGAAGCTTTCTTT.

This clone appeared a few times. CDR3 loop: CASSSRGSSGMGLAYEQYF. CDR3 DNA: TGTGCCAGCTCCTCCCGCGGATCTAGCGGGATGGGTTTGGCCTACGAGCAGTACTTC. V and J are TRBV18 and TRBJ2-7, with 9 bases lining up with TRBD2. Looked up from germline, CDR1 is KGHSH and CDR2 is LQKENI. The CDR3 consists of 19 residues. J gave up 2 bases and V 6 bases, and 20 bases lay outside the gene matches.

J is TRBJ2-5 and V is TRBV5-4; 8 bases fit TRBD2. The J segment lost 5 bases and the V segment lost 7 bases, leaving 13 bases of the junction unmatched. Germline V CDR1 and CDR2: SGHNT, YYREEE (reference sequence). The CDR3 runs to 15 residues. The CDR3 DNA reads TGTGCCAGCGGCCGCGGCGGCAGCGGGGGCGAGACCCAGTACTTC. It encodes CASGRGGSGGETQYF.

The chain employs TRBV29-1 and TRBJ2-1; D is unresolved. Per germline, CDR1 SQVTM and CDR2 ANQGSEA. The CDR3 has 13 residues. V was trimmed by 6 bases and J by 1 base, leaving 10 bases between them. CDR3 in DNA: TGCAGCGTAGCCTATCTATCCTACAATGAGCAGTTCTTC. This encodes CSVAYLSYNEQFF.

The chain recombines TRBV5-1 with TRBJ2-2; the D call may be TRBD1 or TRBD2 (6 bases each). Trimming took off 7 bases at V and 3 bases at J, with 10 bases between the two ends. Germline V gene data show CDR1 as SGHRS and CDR2 as YFSETQ. This CDR3 is 13 amino acids long. The CDR3 sequence: CASERGDTGELFF. The CDR3 nucleotides are TGCGCCAGCGAAAGGGGGGACACCGGGGAGCTGTTTTTT.

As for this clone: Other DNA sequences in this specimen translate into the identical CDR3. J is TRBJ2-1 and V is TRBV5-1, with 9 nucleotides matching TRBD2. This CDR3 has 15 residues. V dropped 1 base and J dropped 1; count of bases not matched to a gene: 0. Germline CDR1 SGHRS, CDR2 YFSETQ. The chain's CDR3 is CASSLTSGSYNEQFF. CDR3 nucleotides: TGCGCCAGCAGCTTGACTAGCGGGTCCTACAATGAGCAGTTCTTC.

For this clone: A single base separates this from a much larger clone, so it may be a read error. This sample also contains other DNA sequences that code for the same CDR3. This chain links TRBV20-1 with TRBJ2-5, with D hard to call. CDR3 length: 10 amino acids. CDR1 and CDR2 from the germline V gene are DFQATT and SNEGSKA (reference sequence). V lost 4 bases, J lost 2 bases, and 2 bases lay in between. CDR3 in DNA: TGCAGTGCTACACAAGAGACCCAGTACTTC. This codes for CSATQETQYF.